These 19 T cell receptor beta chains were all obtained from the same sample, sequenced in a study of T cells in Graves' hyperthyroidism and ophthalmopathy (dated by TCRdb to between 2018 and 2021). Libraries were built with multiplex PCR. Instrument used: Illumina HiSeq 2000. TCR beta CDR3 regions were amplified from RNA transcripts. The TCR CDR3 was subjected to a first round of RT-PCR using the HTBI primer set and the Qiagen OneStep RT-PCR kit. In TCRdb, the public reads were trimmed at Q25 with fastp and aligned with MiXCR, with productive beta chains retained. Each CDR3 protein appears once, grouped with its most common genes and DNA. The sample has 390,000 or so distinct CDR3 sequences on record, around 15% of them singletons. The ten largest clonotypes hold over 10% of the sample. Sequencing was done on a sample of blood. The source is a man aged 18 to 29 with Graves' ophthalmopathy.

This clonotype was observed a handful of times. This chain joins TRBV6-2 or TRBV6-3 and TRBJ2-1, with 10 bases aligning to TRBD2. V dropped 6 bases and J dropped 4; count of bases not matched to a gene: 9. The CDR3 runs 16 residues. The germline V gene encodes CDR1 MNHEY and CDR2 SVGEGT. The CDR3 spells CASRKLAGEGYNEQFF. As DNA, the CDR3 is TGTGCCAGCAGGAAGCTAGCGGGGGAAGGTTACAATGAGCAGTTCTTC.

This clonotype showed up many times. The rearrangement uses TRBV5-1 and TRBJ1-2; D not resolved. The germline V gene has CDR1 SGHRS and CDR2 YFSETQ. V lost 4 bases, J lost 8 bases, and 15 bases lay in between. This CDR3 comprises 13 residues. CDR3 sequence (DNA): TGCGCCAGCAGCATGGAGGGCCAAGGGGGCTACACCTTC. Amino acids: CASSMEGQGGYTF.

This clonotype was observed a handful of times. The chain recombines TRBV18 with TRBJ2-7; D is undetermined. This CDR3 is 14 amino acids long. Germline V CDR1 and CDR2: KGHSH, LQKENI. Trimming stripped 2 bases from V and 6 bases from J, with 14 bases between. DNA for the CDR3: TGTGCCAGCTCACCAACCGGGTTGCGGAGCGAGCAGTACTTC. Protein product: CASSPTGLRSEQYF. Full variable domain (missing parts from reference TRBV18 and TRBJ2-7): NAGVMQNPRHLVRRRGQEARLRCSPMKGHSHVYWYRQLPEEGLKFMVYLQKENIIDESGMPKERFSAEFPKEGPSILRIQQVVRGDSAAYFCASSPTGLRSEQYFGPGTRLTVT.

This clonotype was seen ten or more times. The CDR3 DNA is TGCAGTGCTAGAGGTGGGGGCCAGAACACCGGGGAGCTGTTTTTT. Its translation is CSARGGGQNTGELFF. This sequence joins TRBV20-1 and TRBJ2-2; perhaps TRBD1 as D (6 bases). The germline CDR1 and CDR2 sequences are DFQATT and SNEGSKA (reference sequence). Trimming stripped 1 base from V and 1 base from J, with 10 bases between. CDR3 length: 15 amino acids.

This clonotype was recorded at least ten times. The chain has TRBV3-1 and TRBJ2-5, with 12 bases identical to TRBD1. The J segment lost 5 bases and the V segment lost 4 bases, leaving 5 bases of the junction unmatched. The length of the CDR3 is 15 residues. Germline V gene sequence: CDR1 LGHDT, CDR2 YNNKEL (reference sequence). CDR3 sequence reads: CASSPGTGGHETQYF. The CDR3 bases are TGTGCCAGCAGCCCGGGGACAGGGGGCCACGAGACCCAGTACTTC.

The CDR3 loop is CASSQGGGMETEAFF. In DNA form, the CDR3 reads TGTGCCAGCAGCCAAGGGGGGGGGATGGAAACTGAAGCTTTCTTT. The gene calls are TRBV6-1 and TRBJ1-1; D might be TRBD1 (6 bases). V was cut by 6 bases and J by 5 bases, with 19 bases left in between. The CDR3 covers 15 residues. Per germline, CDR1 MNHNS and CDR2 SASEGT.

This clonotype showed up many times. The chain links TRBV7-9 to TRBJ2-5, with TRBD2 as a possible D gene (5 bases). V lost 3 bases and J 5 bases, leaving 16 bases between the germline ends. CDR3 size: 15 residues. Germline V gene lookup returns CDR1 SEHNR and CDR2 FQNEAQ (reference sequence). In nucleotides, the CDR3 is TGTGCCAGCAGCTTCCTAGGGAGTGGTTGGGAGACCCAGTACTTC. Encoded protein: CASSFLGSGWETQYF.

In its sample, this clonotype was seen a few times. CDR3: CASSLGQVWGDWNEQYF. The CDR3 nucleotides are TGTGCCAGCAGCTTAGGGCAGGTTTGGGGGGACTGGAACGAGCAGTACTTC. The chain combines TRBV13 with TRBJ2-7, with a tentative D call TRBD2 (6 bases). V lost 0 bases and J 5 bases, leaving 20 bases between the germline ends. The CDR3 consists of 17 residues. CDR1 is PRHDT, CDR2 FYEKMQ, per germline (reference sequence).

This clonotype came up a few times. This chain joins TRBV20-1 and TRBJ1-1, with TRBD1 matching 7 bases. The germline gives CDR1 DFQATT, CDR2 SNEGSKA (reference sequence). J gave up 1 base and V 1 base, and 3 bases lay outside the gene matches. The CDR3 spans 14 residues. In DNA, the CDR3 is TGCAGTGCTAGAGTGGACAGGTGGAACACTGAAGCTTTCTTT. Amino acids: CSARVDRWNTEAFF.

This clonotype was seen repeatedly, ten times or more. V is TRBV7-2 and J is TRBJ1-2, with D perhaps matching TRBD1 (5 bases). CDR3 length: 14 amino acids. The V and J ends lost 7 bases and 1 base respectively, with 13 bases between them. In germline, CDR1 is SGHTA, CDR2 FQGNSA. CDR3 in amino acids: CASTKGDSNYGYTF. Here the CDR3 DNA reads TGTGCCAGCACCAAGGGAGACAGTAACTATGGCTACACCTTC. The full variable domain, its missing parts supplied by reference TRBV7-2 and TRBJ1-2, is GAGVSQSPSNKVTEKGKDVELRCDPISGHTALYWYRQSLGQGLEFLIYFQGNSAPDKSGLPSDRFSAERTGGSVSTLTIQRTQQEDSAVYLCASTKGDSNYGYTFGSGTRLTVV.

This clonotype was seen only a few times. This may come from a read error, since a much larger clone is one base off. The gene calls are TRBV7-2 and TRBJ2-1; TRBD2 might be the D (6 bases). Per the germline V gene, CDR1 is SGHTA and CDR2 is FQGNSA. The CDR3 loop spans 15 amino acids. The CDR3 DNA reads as TGTGCCAGCAGCTTCACGCCCAGTGGAGGGGATGAGCGGTTCTTC. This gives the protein CASSFTPSGGDERFF.

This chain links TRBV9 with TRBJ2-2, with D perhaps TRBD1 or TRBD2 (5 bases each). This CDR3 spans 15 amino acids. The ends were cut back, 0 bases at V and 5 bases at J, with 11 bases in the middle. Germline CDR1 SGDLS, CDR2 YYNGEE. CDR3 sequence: CASSVASGATGELFF. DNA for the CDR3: TGTGCCAGCAGCGTAGCATCCGGGGCTACCGGGGAGCTGTTTTTT.

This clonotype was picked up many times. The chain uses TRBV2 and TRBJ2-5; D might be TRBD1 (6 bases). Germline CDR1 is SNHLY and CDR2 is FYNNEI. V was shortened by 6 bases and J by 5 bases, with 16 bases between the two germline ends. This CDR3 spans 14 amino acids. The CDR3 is CASSFGTLGETQYF. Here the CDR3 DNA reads TGTGCCAGCAGCTTCGGGACACTTGGGGAGACCCAGTACTTC.

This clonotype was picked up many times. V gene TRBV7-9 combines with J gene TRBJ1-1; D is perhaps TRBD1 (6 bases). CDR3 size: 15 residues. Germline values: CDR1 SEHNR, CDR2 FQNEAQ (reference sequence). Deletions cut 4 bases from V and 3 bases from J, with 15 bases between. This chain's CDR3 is CASSSPGEADTEAFF. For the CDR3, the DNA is TGTGCCAGCAGCTCACCAGGGGAAGCGGACACTGAAGCTTTCTTT.

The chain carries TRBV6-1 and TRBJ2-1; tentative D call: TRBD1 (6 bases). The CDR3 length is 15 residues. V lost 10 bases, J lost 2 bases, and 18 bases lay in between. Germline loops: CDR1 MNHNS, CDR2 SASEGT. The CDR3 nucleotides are TGTGCCAACCCACCTAGGGGGATCGCCTACAATGAGCAGTTCTTC. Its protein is CANPPRGIAYNEQFF.

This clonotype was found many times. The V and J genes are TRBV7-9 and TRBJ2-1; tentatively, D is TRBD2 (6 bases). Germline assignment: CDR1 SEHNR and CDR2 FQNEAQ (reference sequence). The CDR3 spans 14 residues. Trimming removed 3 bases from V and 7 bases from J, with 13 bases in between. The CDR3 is CASSLAGLVNEQFF. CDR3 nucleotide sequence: TGTGCCAGCAGCTTGGCGGGATTAGTGAATGAGCAGTTCTTC.

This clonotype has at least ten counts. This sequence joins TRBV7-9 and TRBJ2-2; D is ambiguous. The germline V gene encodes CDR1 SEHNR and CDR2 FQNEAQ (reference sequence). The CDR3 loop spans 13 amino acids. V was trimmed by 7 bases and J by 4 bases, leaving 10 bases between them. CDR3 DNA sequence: TGTGCCAGCACGGCATTTACCACCGGGGAGCTGTTTTTT. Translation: CASTAFTTGELFF. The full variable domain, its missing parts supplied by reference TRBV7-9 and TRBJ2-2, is DTGVSQNPRHKITKRGQNVTFRCDPISEHNRLYWYRQTLGQGPEFLTYFQNEAQLEKSRLLSDRFSAERPKGSFSTLEIQRTEQGDSAMYLCASTAFTTGELFFGEGSRLTVL.

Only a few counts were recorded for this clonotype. The CDR3 sequence: CASSLTGRINEQFF. The CDR3 DNA sequence: TGTGCCAGCAGCTTGACGGGACGGATCAATGAGCAGTTCTTC. The V call is TRBV5-6, the J call TRBJ2-1, with D possibly called TRBD1 or TRBD2 (5 bases each). V was clipped by 1 base and J by 6 bases, with 11 bases between them. Germline V CDR1 and CDR2: SGHDT, YYEEEE. The CDR3 spans 14 residues. The whole variable domain, remainder taken from reference TRBV5-6 and TRBJ2-1, is DAGVTQSPTHLIKTRGQQVTLRCSPKSGHDTVSWYQQALGQGPQFIFQYYEEEERQRGNFPDRFSGHQFPNYSSELNVNALLLGDSALYLCASSLTGRINEQFFGPGTRLTVL.

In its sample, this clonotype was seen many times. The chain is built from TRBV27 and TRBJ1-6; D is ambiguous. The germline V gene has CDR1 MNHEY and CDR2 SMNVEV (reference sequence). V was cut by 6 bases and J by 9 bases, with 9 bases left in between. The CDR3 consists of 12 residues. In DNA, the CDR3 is TGTGCCAGCAGGTCGGGCAGTTCACCCCTCCACTTT. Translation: CASRSGSSPLHF.